Presented here are 22 T cell receptor beta chains from one specimen sequenced in a study of blood T cell repertoires in COVID-19. Clones were read by immunoSEQ multiplex PCR, and TCRdb kept only the in-frame ones, dropping some. The data show about 280,000 clones, about 91% seen once. What was sequenced was PBMCs or T cells enriched from blood (not recorded which). All receptors come from a middle-aged man who had been exposed to COVID-19.

The J gene is TRBJ1-3, the V gene TRBV6-5, with D possibly matching TRBD1 (5 bases). V was pared by 0 bases and J by 0 bases, with 9 bases between. There are 16 residues in the CDR3. Germline assignment: CDR1 MNHEY and CDR2 SVGAGI. The CDR3 nucleotides read TGTGCCAGCAGTTACTCGGGACTAGCCTCTGGAAACACCATATATTTT. It is translated as CASSYSGLASGNTIYF.

The rearrangement links TRBV6-5 to TRBJ1-5; weak D call: TRBD1 (5 bases). Germline V gene sequence: CDR1 MNHEY, CDR2 SVGAGI. This CDR3 contains 15 residues. Between the trimmed V and J ends, which lost 5 bases and 2 bases, there was a span of 13 bases. CDR3: CASSQDPGRNQPQHF. The CDR3 region has the DNA TGTGCCAGCAGTCAGGACCCAGGGCGCAATCAGCCCCAGCATTTT.

The V gene is TRBV5-5, the J gene TRBJ1-4; D is uncertain. Deletions cut 2 bases from V and 5 bases from J, with 10 bases between. CDR1 SGHKS and CDR2 YYEKEE come from the germline V gene (reference sequence). This CDR3 is 14 amino acids long. CDR3 coding DNA: TGTGCCAGCAGCTTCGCCCAGAAGAATGAAAAACTGTTTTTT. Its protein product is CASSFAQKNEKLFF. Full variable domain (outside the CDR3, taken from reference TRBV5-5 and TRBJ1-4): DAGVTQSPTHLIKTRGQQVTLRCSPISGHKSVSWYQQVLGQGPQFIFQYYEKEERGRGNFPDRFSARQFPNYSSELNVNALLLGDSALYLCASSFAQKNEKLFFGSGTQLSVL.

The V and J genes are TRBV7-9 and TRBJ2-3; TRBD2 matches 8 bases. With V trimmed by 1 base and J by 0 bases, 3 bases remained unmatched. The CDR3 loop spans 16 amino acids. The germline gives CDR1 SEHNR, CDR2 FQNEAQ (reference sequence). CDR3: CASSLETSGSTDTQYF. The CDR3, as DNA: TGTGCCAGCAGCTTAGAAACTAGCGGCAGCACAGATACGCAGTATTTT.

This chain links TRBV30 with TRBJ1-4, with TRBD1 as a possible D gene (6 bases). Germline CDR1 GTSNPN, CDR2 SVGIG (reference sequence). The V gene lost 3 bases and the J gene lost 4 bases, with 9 bases spanning the gap. The CDR3 is 13 amino acids. This CDR3 is CAWSGQYNEKLFF. CDR3 DNA sequence: TGTGCCTGGAGCGGACAGTATAATGAAAAACTGTTTTTT.

As DNA, the CDR3 is TGCGCCAGCAGCCAGCGGGGGGCGCAGAAACTGTTTTTT. It specifies CASSQRGAQKLFF. The chain combines TRBV4-1 with TRBJ1-4; TRBD1 might be the D (6 bases). CDR1 is MGHRA and CDR2 is YSYEKL in the germline V gene. Trimming removed 3 bases from V and 11 bases from J, with 13 bases in between. There are 13 residues in the CDR3.

This clone was counted a single time. The chain links TRBV30 to TRBJ1-1; D remains ambiguous. In germline, CDR1 is GTSNPN, CDR2 SVGIG (reference sequence). Trimming pared 4 bases from V and 1 base from J, leaving 13 bases between. The CDR3 spans 14 residues. For the CDR3, the DNA is TGTGCCTGGACCACAGAGAGGGAGAACACTGAAGCTTTCTTT. Translated, it gives CAWTTERENTEAFF.

The chain joins TRBV10-3 to TRBJ1-1; D perhaps matches TRBD1 (5 bases). The ends were cut back, 8 bases at V and 1 base at J, with 20 bases in the middle. The CDR3 spans 16 residues. Germline loops: CDR1 ENHRY, CDR2 SYGVKD. The CDR3 spells CAIVSAPGRGNTEAFF. DNA of the CDR3: TGTGCCATCGTATCGGCTCCCGGGAGGGGGAACACTGAAGCTTTCTTT.

The CDR3 here is CASSVGLDSPTEAFF. DNA of the CDR3: TGTGCCAGTAGTGTAGGACTCGATTCGCCCACTGAAGCTTTCTTT. The chain uses TRBV19 and TRBJ1-1; D is unresolved. Germline V lookup: CDR1 LNHDA, CDR2 SQIVND (reference sequence). Trimming left V 5 bases short and J 4 bases short, with 17 bases between. The length of the CDR3 is 15 residues.

Only one count was recorded for this clone. The chain has TRBV10-3 and TRBJ2-2, with 10 bases matching TRBD1. Losses at the gene ends were 6 bases for V and 6 bases for J; bases not matched to a gene: 4. CDR3 length: 14 residues. Germline V lookup: CDR1 ENHRY, CDR2 SYGVKD. The CDR3 region has the DNA TGTGCCATCAGGGACAGGGGGTGGTCCGGGGAGCTGTTTTTT. This gives the protein CAIRDRGWSGELFF.

J is TRBJ1-4 and V is TRBV28, with D perhaps TRBD1 (5 bases). CDR1 and CDR2 (germline): MDHEN, SYDVKM. There are 14 residues in the CDR3. The V end was cut by 5 bases, the J end by 0 bases, with 7 bases between. The CDR3 is CASSLRATNEKLFF. CDR3 DNA sequence: TGTGCCAGCAGTCTCAGGGCAACTAATGAAAAACTGTTTTTT.

The chain links TRBV30 to TRBJ1-5, with 7 bases that match TRBD1. This CDR3 is built from 13 residues. With 3 bases clipped from V and 6 bases from J, the junction kept 5 bases outside the gene matches. Germline V gene sequence: CDR1 GTSNPN, CDR2 SVGIG (reference sequence). For the CDR3, the DNA is TGTGCCTGGAGCATAGGGGGCGGTCAGCCCCAGCATTTT. Protein: CAWSIGGGQPQHF.

V gene TRBV4-1 combines with J gene TRBJ2-3; D might be TRBD1 (6 bases). V gave up 1 base and J gave up 5 bases, with 16 bases separating them. The CDR3 spans 16 residues. In germline, CDR1 is MGHRA, CDR2 YSYEKL. CDR3 DNA: TGCGCCAGCAGCCAAGGGGCTGCAGGGGCGGTAGATACGCAGTATTTT. Protein product: CASSQGAAGAVDTQYF.

The rearrangement uses TRBV5-4 and TRBJ2-1; 9 nucleotides agree with TRBD2. Germline trimming cut 6 bases from V and 4 bases from J; bases unmatched to any gene: 17. The CDR3 loop spans 18 amino acids. Looked up from germline, CDR1 is SGHNT and CDR2 is YYREEE (reference sequence). CDR3 in amino acids: CASNFRPSGIHTYNEQFF. The CDR3 DNA sequence: TGTGCCAGCAACTTCAGGCCTAGCGGGATCCACACTTACAATGAGCAGTTCTTC. The full variable domain, completed using reference TRBV5-4 and TRBJ2-1, is ETGVTQSPTHLIKTRGQQVTLRCSSQSGHNTVSWYQQALGQGPQFIFQYYREEENGRGNFPPRFSGLQFPNYSSELNVNALELDDSALYLCASNFRPSGIHTYNEQFFGPGTRLTVL.

The rearrangement links TRBV7-9 to TRBJ1-1, with 9 bases matching TRBD1. This CDR3 spans 14 amino acids. The V segment lost 4 bases and the J segment 7 bases; nucleotides outside the gene matches: 7. The germline gives CDR1 SEHNR, CDR2 FQNEAQ (reference sequence). Here the CDR3 reads CASSSGTGIVEAFF. CDR3 DNA: TGTGCCAGCAGCTCCGGGACAGGGATAGTTGAAGCTTTCTTT.

J is TRBJ2-1 and V is TRBV3-1 (or the pseudogene TRBV3-2), with D maybe TRBD2 (7 bases). The CDR3 consists of 15 residues. Germline V lookup: CDR1 LGHDT, CDR2 YNNKEL (reference sequence). With 4 bases removed from V and 7 bases from J, the gap between germline ends came to 17 bases. CDR3 in DNA: TGTGCCAGCAGCCCACGTGGGGGGGCGTGGAATGAGCAGTTCTTC. Its protein is CASSPRGGAWNEQFF.

The CDR3 sequence: CAWSRAGTLYF. In DNA form, the CDR3 reads TGTGCCTGGAGTAGGGCAGGGACTCTGTACTTC. The J gene is TRBJ2-7, the V gene TRBV30; a possible D gene is TRBD2 (6 bases). Trimming shortened V by 2 bases and J by 12 bases, and 14 bases separated the two germline ends. The CDR3 has 11 residues. Looked up from germline, CDR1 is GTSNPN and CDR2 is SVGIG (reference sequence).

The chain links TRBV6-5 to TRBJ2-7; D might be TRBD1 (5 bases). Germline V lookup: CDR1 MNHEY, CDR2 SVGAGI. The CDR3 has 11 amino acids. V was clipped by 10 bases and J by 4 bases, with 11 bases between them. In nucleotides, the CDR3 is TGTGCCACACGACAGACATACGAGCAGTACTTC. Its translation: CATRQTYEQYF.

The chain carries TRBV27 and TRBJ1-1; TRBD1 agrees at 9 bases. This CDR3 is built from 15 residues. Germline V gives CDR1 MNHEY, CDR2 SMNVEV (reference sequence). V lost 8 bases and J lost 5; bases outside the gene matches: 12. This CDR3 reads CASLPLQGAHTEAFF. In DNA, the CDR3 is TGTGCCAGCCTCCCCCTACAGGGGGCGCATACTGAAGCTTTCTTT.

The chain joins TRBV9 to TRBJ1-2, with D possibly TRBD1 on 6 matching bases. Trimming cost V 2 bases and J 0 bases, with 14 bases left between them. Germline V gene sequence: CDR1 SGDLS, CDR2 YYNGEE. CDR3 size: 16 residues. CDR3 sequence reads: CASSVGQSFSNYGYTF. The CDR3 nucleotides are TGTGCCAGCAGCGTTGGACAGAGTTTTTCTAACTATGGCTACACCTTC.

The CDR3 nucleotides are TGTGCCAGCAGCCAGACCCAGGGTGCCGGGGAGCTGTTTTTT. This gives the protein CASSQTQGAGELFF. This chain joins TRBV5-4 and TRBJ2-2; D is perhaps TRBD1 (5 bases). Germline loops: CDR1 SGHNT, CDR2 YYREEE (reference sequence). The CDR3 length is 14 residues. Trimming took off 4 bases at V and 6 bases at J, with 13 bases between the two ends.

This chain joins TRBV19 and TRBJ1-5, with a possible D match to TRBD1 (6 bases). The ends were cut back, 4 bases at V and 0 bases at J, with 25 bases in the middle. In germline, CDR1 is LNHDA, CDR2 SQIVND (reference sequence). The CDR3 totals 20 residues. CDR3 region: CASSTQGRRMTRGSNQPQHF. CDR3 nucleotide sequence: TGTGCCAGTAGTACCCAGGGGCGAAGAATGACCCGGGGTAGCAATCAGCCCCAGCATTTT.